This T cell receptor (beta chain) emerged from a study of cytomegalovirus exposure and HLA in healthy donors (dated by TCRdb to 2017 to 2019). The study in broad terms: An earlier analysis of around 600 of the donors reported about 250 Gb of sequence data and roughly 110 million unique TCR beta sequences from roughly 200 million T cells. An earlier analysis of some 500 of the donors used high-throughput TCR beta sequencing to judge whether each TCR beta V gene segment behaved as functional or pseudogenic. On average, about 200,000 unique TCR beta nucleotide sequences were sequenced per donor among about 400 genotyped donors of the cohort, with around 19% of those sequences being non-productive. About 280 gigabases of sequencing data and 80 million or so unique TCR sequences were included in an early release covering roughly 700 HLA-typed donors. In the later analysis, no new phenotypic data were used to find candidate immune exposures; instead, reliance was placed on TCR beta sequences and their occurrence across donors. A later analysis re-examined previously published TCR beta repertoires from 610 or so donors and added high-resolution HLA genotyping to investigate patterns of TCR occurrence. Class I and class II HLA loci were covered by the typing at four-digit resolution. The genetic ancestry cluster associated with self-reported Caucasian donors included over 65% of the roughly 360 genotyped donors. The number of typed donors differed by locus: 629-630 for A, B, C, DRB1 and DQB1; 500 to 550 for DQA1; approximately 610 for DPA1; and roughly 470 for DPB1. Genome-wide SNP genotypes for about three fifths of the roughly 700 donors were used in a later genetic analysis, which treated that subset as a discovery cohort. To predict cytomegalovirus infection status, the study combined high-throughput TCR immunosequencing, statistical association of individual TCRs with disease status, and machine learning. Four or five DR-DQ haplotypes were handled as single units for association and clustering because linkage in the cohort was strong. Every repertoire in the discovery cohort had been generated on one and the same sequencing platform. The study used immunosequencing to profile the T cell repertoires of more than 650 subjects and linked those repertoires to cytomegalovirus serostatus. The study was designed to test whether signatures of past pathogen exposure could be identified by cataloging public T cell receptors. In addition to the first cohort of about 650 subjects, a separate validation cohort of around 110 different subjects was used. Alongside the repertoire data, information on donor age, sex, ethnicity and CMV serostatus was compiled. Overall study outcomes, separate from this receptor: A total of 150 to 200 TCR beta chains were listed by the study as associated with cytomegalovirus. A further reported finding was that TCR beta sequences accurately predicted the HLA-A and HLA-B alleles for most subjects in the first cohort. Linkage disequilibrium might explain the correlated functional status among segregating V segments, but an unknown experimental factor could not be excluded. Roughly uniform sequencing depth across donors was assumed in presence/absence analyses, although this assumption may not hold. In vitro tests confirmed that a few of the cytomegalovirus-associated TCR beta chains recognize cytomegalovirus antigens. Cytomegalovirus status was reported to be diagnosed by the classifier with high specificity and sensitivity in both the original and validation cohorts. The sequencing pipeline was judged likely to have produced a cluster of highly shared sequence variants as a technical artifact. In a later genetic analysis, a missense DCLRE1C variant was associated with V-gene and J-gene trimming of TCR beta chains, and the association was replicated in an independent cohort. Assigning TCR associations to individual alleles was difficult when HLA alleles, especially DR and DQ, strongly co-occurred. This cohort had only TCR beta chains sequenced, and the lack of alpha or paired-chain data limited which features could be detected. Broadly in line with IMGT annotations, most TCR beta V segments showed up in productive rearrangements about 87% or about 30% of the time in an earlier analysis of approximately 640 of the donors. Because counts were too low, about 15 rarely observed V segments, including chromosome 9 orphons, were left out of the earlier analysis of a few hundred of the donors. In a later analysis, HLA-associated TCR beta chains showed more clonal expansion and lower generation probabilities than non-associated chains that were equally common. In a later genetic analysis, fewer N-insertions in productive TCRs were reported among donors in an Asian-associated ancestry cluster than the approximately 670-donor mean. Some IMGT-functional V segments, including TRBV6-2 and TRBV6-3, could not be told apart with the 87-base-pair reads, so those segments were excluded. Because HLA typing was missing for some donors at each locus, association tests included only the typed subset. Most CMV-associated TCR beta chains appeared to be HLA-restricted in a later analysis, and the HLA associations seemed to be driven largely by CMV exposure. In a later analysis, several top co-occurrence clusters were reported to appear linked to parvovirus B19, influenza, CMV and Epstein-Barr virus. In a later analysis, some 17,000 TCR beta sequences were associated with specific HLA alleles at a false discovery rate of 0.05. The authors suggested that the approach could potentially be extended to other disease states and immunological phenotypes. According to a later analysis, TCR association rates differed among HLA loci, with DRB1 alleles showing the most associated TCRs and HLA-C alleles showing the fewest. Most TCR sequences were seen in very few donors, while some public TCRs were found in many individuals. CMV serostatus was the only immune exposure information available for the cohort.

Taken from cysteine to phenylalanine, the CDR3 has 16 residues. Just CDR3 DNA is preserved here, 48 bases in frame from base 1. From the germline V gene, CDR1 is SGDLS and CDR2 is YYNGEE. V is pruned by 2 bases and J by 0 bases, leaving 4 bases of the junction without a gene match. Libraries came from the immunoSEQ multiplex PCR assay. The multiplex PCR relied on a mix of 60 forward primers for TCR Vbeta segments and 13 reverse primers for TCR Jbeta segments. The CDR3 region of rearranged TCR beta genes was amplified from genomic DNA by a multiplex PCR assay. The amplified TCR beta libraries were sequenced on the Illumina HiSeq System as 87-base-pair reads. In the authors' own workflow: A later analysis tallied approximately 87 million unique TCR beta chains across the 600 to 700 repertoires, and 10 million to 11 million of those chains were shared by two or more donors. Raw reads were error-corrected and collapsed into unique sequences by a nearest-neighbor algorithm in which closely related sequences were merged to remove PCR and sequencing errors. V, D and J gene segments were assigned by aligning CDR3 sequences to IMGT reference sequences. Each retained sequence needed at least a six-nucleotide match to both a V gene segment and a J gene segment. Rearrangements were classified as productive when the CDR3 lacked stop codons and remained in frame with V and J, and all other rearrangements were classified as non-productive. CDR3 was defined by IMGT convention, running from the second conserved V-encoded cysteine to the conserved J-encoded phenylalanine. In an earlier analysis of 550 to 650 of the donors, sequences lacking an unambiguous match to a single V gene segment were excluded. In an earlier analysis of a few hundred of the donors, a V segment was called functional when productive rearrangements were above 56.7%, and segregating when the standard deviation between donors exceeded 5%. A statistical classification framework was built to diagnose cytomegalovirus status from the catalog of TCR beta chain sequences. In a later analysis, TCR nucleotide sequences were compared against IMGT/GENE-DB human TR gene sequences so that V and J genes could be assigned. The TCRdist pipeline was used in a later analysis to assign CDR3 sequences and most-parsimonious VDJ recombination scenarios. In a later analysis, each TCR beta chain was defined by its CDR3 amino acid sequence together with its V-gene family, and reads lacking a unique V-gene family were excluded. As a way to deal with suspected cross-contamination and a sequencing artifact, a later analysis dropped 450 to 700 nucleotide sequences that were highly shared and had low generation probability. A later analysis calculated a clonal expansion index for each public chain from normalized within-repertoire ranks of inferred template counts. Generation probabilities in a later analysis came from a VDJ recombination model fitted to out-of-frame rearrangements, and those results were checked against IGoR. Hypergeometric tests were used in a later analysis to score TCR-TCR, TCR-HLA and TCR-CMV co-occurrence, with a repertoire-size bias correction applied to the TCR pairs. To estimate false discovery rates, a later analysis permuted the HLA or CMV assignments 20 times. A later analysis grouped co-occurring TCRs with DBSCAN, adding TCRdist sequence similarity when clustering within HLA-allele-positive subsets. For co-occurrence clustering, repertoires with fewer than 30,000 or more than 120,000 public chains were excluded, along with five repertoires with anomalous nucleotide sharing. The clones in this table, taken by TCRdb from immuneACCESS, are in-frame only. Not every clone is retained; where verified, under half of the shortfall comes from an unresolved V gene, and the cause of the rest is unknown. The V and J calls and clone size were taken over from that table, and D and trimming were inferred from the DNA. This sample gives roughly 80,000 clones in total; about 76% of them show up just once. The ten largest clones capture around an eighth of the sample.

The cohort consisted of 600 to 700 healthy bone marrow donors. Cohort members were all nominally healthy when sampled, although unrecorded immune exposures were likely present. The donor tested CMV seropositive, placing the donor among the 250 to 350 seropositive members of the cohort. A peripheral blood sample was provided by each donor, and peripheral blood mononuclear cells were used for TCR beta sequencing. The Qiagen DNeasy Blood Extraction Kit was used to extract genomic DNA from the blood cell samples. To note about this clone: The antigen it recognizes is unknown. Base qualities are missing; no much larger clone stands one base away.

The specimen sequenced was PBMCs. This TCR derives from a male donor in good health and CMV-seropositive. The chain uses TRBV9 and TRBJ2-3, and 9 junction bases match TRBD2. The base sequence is TGTGCCAGCAGCGTTAGCGGGAGAACTAGCACAGATACGCAGTATTTT. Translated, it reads CASSVSGRTSTDTQYF.